This T cell receptor beta chain was found in a study of human T cells and chemical hapten exposure. Study details: Sensitization employed 2% DPC on about 2 cm by about 2 cm of upper inner arm skin. How much TCR each sample yielded varied, mostly because pooled library volumes differed slightly. Broader study findings: Clustering by CDR3 similarity yielded significantly more large clusters from expanded TCRs than controls.

One entry per CDR3 protein, called by TCRdb with MiXCR from the RACE reads. Seen here are approximately 71,000 distinct CDR3 sequences, around 10% observed once, and the top ten hold 1.4%. As for time point: patch test 3, about 24 weeks after DPC sensitization. Treatment of the sample: therapeutic diphenylcyclopropenone sensitization with weekly scalp DPC. Note on this clonotype: Its antigen remains unknown.

V lost 1 base to trimming and J lost 2 bases, with 9 bases between them. This CDR3 is built from 14 residues. Germline values: CDR1 SGHTA, CDR2 FQGNSA. The chain carries TRBV7-2 and TRBJ2-7; D is unresolved. The sample here was whole blood, taken in connection with sensitization to the hapten diphenylcyclopropenone (DPC). The receptor was isolated from a woman aged 45-59 years with alopecia areata. Some clones in this sample may be carry-over from other donors' samples. CDR3 protein: CASSLEPGTYEQYF. Here the CDR3 DNA reads TGTGCCAGCAGCTTAGAGCCCGGTACCTACGAGCAGTACTTC.